The sequence of this T cell receptor beta chain was determined in a study of blood T cells in healthy people across ages. With a J-beta primer mix and a sample-barcoded 5' primer, a second PCR ran roughly 7 to 11 cycles. MiXCR, run by TCRdb on the 5' RACE reads, gives a single entry per CDR3 protein. This table holds about 760,000 distinct CDR3 sequences, around 25% found once. The CDR3 totals 16 residues. CDR1 and CDR2 from the germline V gene are SGHTA and FQGNSA. These data were likewise used in another study, on T cells of mothers and their children. This second study says: Sequencing returned over 9.5 million TCR beta CDR3 reads per mother and around 3 million per child.

The chain uses TRBV7-2 and TRBJ2-5; TRBD2 agrees at 8 bases. The assigned J gene may be wrong: the sequence end matches TRBJ2-1 better. The sequencing sample was made of blood. This receptor was taken from a boy aged 10-17 years in good health. The CDR3 loop is CASSLVGRGAYNEQFF. In nucleotides, the CDR3 is TGTGCCAGCAGCTTAGTAGGGCGGGGGGCCTACAATGAGCAGTTCTTC.